This T cell receptor beta chain was documented in a study of shared clonotypes between healthy human individuals. About the research overall: Per donor, three plates held CD4 naive cells, three held CD4 memory, two held CD8 naive and one held CD8 memory.

Overall study results and limits: What rarefaction showed was incomplete sorted-subset sequencing despite large depth. In contrast to clonotypes shared by all four donors, non-shared clonotypes had lower generation probabilities.

On this clone: Its antigen is undetermined.

Profiling relied on immunoSEQ multiplex PCR, and the TCRdb table lists in-frame clones only, not all of them. The table shows about 120,000 clones, with over 65% occurring only once. The germline CDR1 and CDR2 sequences are MNHNS and SASEGT. Trimming pared 1 base from V and 1 base from J, leaving 11 bases between. The CDR3 contains 15 residues. The clonotype was recovered from a young woman in good health. The chain links TRBV6-1 to TRBJ2-7, with TRBD2 as a possible D gene (5 bases). The sample comprised memory CD8+ T cells sorted from blood. Subset here: CD45RO+ cells pooled with CCR7-negative TemRA cells. The CDR3 here is CASSEEEVGSYEQYF. CDR3 DNA sequence: TGTGCCAGCAGTGAAGAGGAGGTAGGGTCCTACGAGCAGTACTTC.